The 26 T cell receptor beta chains given below trace back to one sample, sequenced in a study of T cell repertoires in ileal Crohn's disease (dated 2019 in TCRdb). Library generation was performed with the immunoSEQ multiplex PCR assay. The clones in this table, taken by TCRdb from immuneACCESS, are in-frame only. Not every clone is retained; where verified, under half of the shortfall comes from an unresolved V gene, and the cause of the rest is unknown. This sample gives about 6,600 clones in total; roughly 78% of them show up just once. About 9.3% of the sample lies in the top ten. The material sequenced was ileal tissue. Receptors were obtained from an adult with Crohn's disease.

This sequence joins TRBV30 and TRBJ1-1; TRBD1 might be the D (5 bases). This CDR3 is built from 14 residues. Trimming left V 3 bases short and J 2 bases short, with 13 bases between. CDR1 is GTSNPN and CDR2 is SVGIG in the germline V gene (reference sequence). CDR3 in amino acids: CAWSRAQGNTEAFF. CDR3 DNA sequence: TGTGCCTGGAGCAGAGCTCAGGGTAACACTGAAGCTTTCTTT.

The rearrangement uses TRBV2 and TRBJ2-1, with 12 bases aligning to TRBD2. The V gene's germline CDR1 is SNHLY and CDR2 FYNNEI. The CDR3 totals 16 residues. The V gene end was trimmed by 6 bases and the J gene end by 5 bases; junction bases not matched to a gene: 8. The CDR3 reads CASRSTSGGLNNEQFF. DNA of the CDR3: TGTGCCAGCAGGTCGACTAGCGGGGGCCTTAACAATGAGCAGTTCTTC.

J is TRBJ1-6 and V is TRBV27, with 7 bases identical to TRBD1. CDR3 length: 15 amino acids. The germline V gene has CDR1 MNHEY and CDR2 SMNVEV (reference sequence). J lost 7 bases, V lost 5 bases, and 8 bases had no gene match. CDR3 sequence: CASSRSGQTNSPLHF. The CDR3 region has the DNA TGTGCCAGCAGTCGATCGGGACAGACAAATTCACCCCTCCACTTT.

The chain uses TRBV7-9 and TRBJ2-7; 7 positions match TRBD2. Germline trimming cut 6 bases from V and 3 bases from J; bases unmatched to any gene: 8. This CDR3 comprises 14 residues. Germline CDR1 reads SEHNR; CDR2 reads FQNEAQ (reference sequence). CDR3 bases: TGTGCCAGCAGTAGGATTACGGGAGGCTACGAGCAGTACTTC. This codes for CASSRITGGYEQYF.

The V and J genes are TRBV5-1 and TRBJ2-1; D unclear. Trimming cost V 1 base and J 0 bases, with 11 bases left between them. CDR3 size: 16 residues. CDR1 SGHRS and CDR2 YFSETQ come from the germline V gene. The CDR3 spells CASSLMVLSSYNEQFF. Here the CDR3 DNA reads TGCGCCAGCAGCTTGATGGTCCTTAGCTCCTACAATGAGCAGTTCTTC. Together with reference TRBV5-1 and TRBJ2-1, the CDR3 gives the full variable domain: KAGVTQTPRYLIKTRGQQVTLSCSPISGHRSVSWYQQTPGQGLQFLFEYFSETQRNKGNFPGRFSGRQFSNSRSEMNVSTLELGDSALYLCASSLMVLSSYNEQFFGPGTRLTVL.

The rearrangement joins TRBV7-3 to TRBJ1-6; the match to TRBD1 covers 9 bases. This CDR3 spans 14 amino acids. The V gene end was trimmed by 4 bases and the J gene end by 10 bases; junction bases not matched to a gene: 5. Germline CDR1 is SGHTA and CDR2 is FQGTGA. CDR3 protein: CASSSTTGGSPLHF. The DNA of the CDR3 is TGTGCCAGCAGCTCGACTACAGGGGGCTCACCCCTCCACTTT.

The rearrangement links TRBV6-7 to TRBJ2-7; TRBD2 agrees at 14 bases. TRBV6-7 falls under the ORF class, with uncertain function. The trim removed 7 bases at V and 3 bases at J, leaving 17 bases unmatched. The CDR3 is made up of 19 amino acids. CDR3 loop: CASTQKTSGRADRIYEQYF. The CDR3 coding sequence is TGTGCCAGCACCCAAAAGACTAGCGGGAGGGCCGATAGAATCTACGAGCAGTACTTC.

The table lists this clone with a count of one. This sequence joins TRBV5-4 and TRBJ2-7, with D perhaps matching TRBD2 (5 bases). The CDR3 is made up of 15 amino acids. Germline V CDR1 and CDR2: SGHNT, YYREEE (reference sequence). V lost 0 bases and J lost 1, with 11 bases in between. The DNA of the CDR3 is TGTGCCAGCAGCTTGGCCGGACTCGGATCCTACGAGCAGTACTTC. This gives the protein CASSLAGLGSYEQYF.

The chain combines TRBV6-4 with TRBJ2-2; 9 nucleotides match TRBD1. The CDR3 runs to 15 residues. Germline V gene lookup returns CDR1 MRHNA and CDR2 SNTAGT. Trimming cost V 6 bases and J 4 bases; bases outside gene matches: 6. The CDR3 DNA sequence: TGTGCCAGCAGAGCCGGACAGGGGACCACCGGGGAGCTGTTTTTT. Translated: CASRAGQGTTGELFF.

The CDR3 reads CASSLAGTGLGNTIYF. The CDR3 DNA sequence: TGCGCCAGCAGCTTGGCCGGGACAGGGCTTGGAAACACCATATATTTT. The chain employs TRBV5-1 and TRBJ1-3, with 9 bases lining up with TRBD1. The germline gives CDR1 SGHRS, CDR2 YFSETQ. V shed 0 bases, J shed 3 bases, and the junction held 4 bases outside the gene matches. This CDR3 region has 16 residues.

This clone was observed once. V and J are TRBV7-9 and TRBJ2-5, with D maybe TRBD2 (5 bases). Germline V gene lookup returns CDR1 SEHNR and CDR2 FQNEAQ (reference sequence). V dropped 5 bases and J dropped 4 bases, with 17 bases sitting between them. The CDR3 covers 15 residues. The CDR3 loop reads CASSPPTSIRETQYF. CDR3 DNA sequence: TGTGCCAGCAGCCCCCCTACTAGTATCCGAGAGACCCAGTACTTC. Together with reference TRBV7-9 and TRBJ2-5, the CDR3 gives the full variable domain: DTGVSQNPRHKITKRGQNVTFRCDPISEHNRLYWYRQTLGQGPEFLTYFQNEAQLEKSRLLSDRFSAERPKGSFSTLEIQRTEQGDSAMYLCASSPPTSIRETQYFGPGTRLLVL.

The chain recombines TRBV6-5 with TRBJ2-1; D not certain. Germline-derived CDR1 and CDR2 are MNHEY and SVGAGI. The V and J ends lost 10 bases and 2 bases respectively, with 12 bases between them. The CDR3 is 13 amino acids. DNA for the CDR3: TGTGCCACCTCGACTCTTCCCTACAATGAGCAGTTCTTC. Translation: CATSTLPYNEQFF.

The chain employs TRBV6-1 and TRBJ1-1; 8 bases agree with TRBD1. The germline gives CDR1 MNHNS, CDR2 SASEGT. V was pared by 2 bases and J by 4 bases, with 6 bases of the junction left unmatched. This CDR3 comprises 15 residues. The DNA of the CDR3 is TGTGCCAGCAGTGAACCCAGGGGGCTAGGCACTGAAGCTTTCTTT. Its translation is CASSEPRGLGTEAFF.

This clone was counted a few times. The genes are TRBV19 and TRBJ2-3, with TRBD2 matching 8 bases. In germline, CDR1 is LNHDA, CDR2 SQIVND (reference sequence). This CDR3 has 15 residues. The ends lost 6 bases at V and 4 bases at J; junction bases unmatched: 9. Here the CDR3 reads CASSPRGGIADTQYF. The CDR3 DNA reads TGTGCCAGTAGCCCTCGGGGGGGGATTGCAGATACGCAGTATTTT.

The V and J genes are TRBV4-2 and TRBJ2-5; 11 bases agree with TRBD2. Germline trimming cut 4 bases from V and 1 base from J; bases unmatched to any gene: 5. There are 16 residues in the CDR3. Germline CDR1 is LGHNA and CDR2 is YNFKEQ. This chain's CDR3 is CASSPGTSGAQETQYF. The CDR3, as DNA: TGTGCCAGCAGCCCCGGGACTAGCGGAGCCCAAGAGACCCAGTACTTC.

This sequence joins TRBV29-1 and TRBJ1-2; 7 nucleotides align to TRBD1. The germline V gene encodes CDR1 SQVTM and CDR2 ANQGSEA. V shed 6 bases and J 4 bases; nucleotides not matched to a gene: 11. The CDR3 extends over 14 amino acids. The CDR3 loop is CSVDATGPLYGYTF. The CDR3 DNA is TGCAGCGTAGACGCGACAGGGCCCCTCTATGGCTACACCTTC.

The chain recombines TRBV6-5 with TRBJ2-7; 10 nucleotides line up with TRBD1. Trimming at V came to 8 bases and at J to 3 bases, leaving 10 bases not matched to a gene. Germline-derived CDR1 and CDR2 are MNHEY and SVGAGI. The CDR3 spans 15 residues. The CDR3 DNA is TGTGCCAGCCGAAGTAGGGACAGGGGTAACTACGAGCAGTACTTC. This encodes CASRSRDRGNYEQYF.

A remark on this clone: This specimen includes other DNA sequences encoding the same CDR3. The rearrangement uses TRBV10-2 and TRBJ1-2; TRBD1 aligns across 10 bases. CDR3 size: 14 residues. Germline values: CDR1 WSHSY, CDR2 SAAADI. Trimming cost V 2 bases and J 8 bases; bases outside gene matches: 5. The CDR3 region has the DNA TGCGCCAGCAGTGAGGACAGGGGGCGAAACGGCTACACCTTC. The encoded protein is CASSEDRGRNGYTF.

This clone showed up just a few times. The CDR3 spells CATSDRGISEAFF. The CDR3 coding sequence is TGCGCCACCTCCGACAGGGGAATAAGTGAAGCTTTCTTT. The chain joins TRBV10-2 to TRBJ1-1; 8 bases are shared with TRBD1. The CDR3 totals 13 residues. V dropped 10 bases and J dropped 7; count of bases not matched to a gene: 11. Germline V CDR1 and CDR2: WSHSY, SAAADI.

The gene calls are TRBV2 and TRBJ1-2, with 7 nucleotides matching TRBD1. The CDR3 length is 14 residues. The germline V gene has CDR1 SNHLY and CDR2 FYNNEI. With V trimmed by 2 bases and J by 8 bases, 8 bases remained unmatched. As DNA, the CDR3 is TGTGCCAGCAGTGAAACAGGGGCGGGCGGCGGCTACACCTTC. It specifies CASSETGAGGGYTF.

This clone was recorded a few times. This sequence joins TRBV6-1 and TRBJ2-1, with 12 bases fitting TRBD2. The V segment lost 0 bases and the J segment 7 bases; nucleotides outside the gene matches: 4. The CDR3 extends over 16 amino acids. From germline, CDR1 is MNHNS and CDR2 SASEGT. The CDR3 DNA reads as TGTGCCAGCAGTGAAGCGTCTAGCGGGGGGGCAAATGAGCAGTTCTTC. Encoded protein: CASSEASSGGANEQFF.

This clone turned up a few times. The rearrangement uses TRBV5-4 and TRBJ2-1; tentative D call: TRBD1 (6 bases). The germline V gene has CDR1 SGHNT and CDR2 YYREEE (reference sequence). The ends were cut back, 4 bases at V and 2 bases at J, with 13 bases in the middle. This CDR3 region has 15 residues. CDR3 sequence reads: CASSPGQPAYNEQFF. The CDR3 DNA sequence: TGTGCCAGCAGCCCCGGACAGCCCGCCTACAATGAGCAGTTCTTC.

This clone is medium-sized in the sample. The genes are TRBV10-2 and TRBJ2-4; a weak D match, TRBD1 (5 bases). The V gene's germline CDR1 is WSHSY and CDR2 SAAADI. Trimming removed 0 bases at V and 2 bases at J, with 8 bases between. This CDR3 has 15 amino acids. The CDR3 reads CASSESTAPKNIQYF. Here the CDR3 DNA reads TGCGCCAGCAGTGAGTCGACAGCGCCCAAAAACATTCAGTACTTC.

In this sample, this clone turned up once. The chain's CDR3 is CASQQGAANEKLFF. In DNA form, the CDR3 reads TGCGCCAGTCAGCAGGGTGCAGCTAATGAAAAACTGTTTTTT. The chain recombines TRBV5-1 with TRBJ1-4, with D perhaps matching TRBD1 (5 bases). The germline V gene encodes CDR1 SGHRS and CDR2 YFSETQ. The CDR3 loop spans 14 amino acids. Trimming removed 8 bases at V and 3 bases at J, with 14 bases between.

This chain connects TRBV19 to TRBJ1-2; D might be TRBD1 (6 bases). V lost 5 bases and J lost 7, with 8 bases in between. The CDR3 sequence is 11 residues long. From germline, CDR1 is LNHDA and CDR2 SQIVND (reference sequence). The CDR3 bases are TGTGCCAGTAGTTCGGACAGTGGCTACACCTTC. It translates to CASSSDSGYTF.

This clone has more than one count but fewer than ten. The chain is built from TRBV29-1 and TRBJ2-2; D gene uncertain. The germline V gene encodes CDR1 SQVTM and CDR2 ANQGSEA. Deletions cut 4 bases from V and 4 bases from J, with 10 bases between. This CDR3 spans 13 amino acids. CDR3 residues: CSVVPQITGELFF. In DNA form, the CDR3 reads TGCAGCGTTGTCCCCCAGATCACCGGGGAGCTGTTTTTT.